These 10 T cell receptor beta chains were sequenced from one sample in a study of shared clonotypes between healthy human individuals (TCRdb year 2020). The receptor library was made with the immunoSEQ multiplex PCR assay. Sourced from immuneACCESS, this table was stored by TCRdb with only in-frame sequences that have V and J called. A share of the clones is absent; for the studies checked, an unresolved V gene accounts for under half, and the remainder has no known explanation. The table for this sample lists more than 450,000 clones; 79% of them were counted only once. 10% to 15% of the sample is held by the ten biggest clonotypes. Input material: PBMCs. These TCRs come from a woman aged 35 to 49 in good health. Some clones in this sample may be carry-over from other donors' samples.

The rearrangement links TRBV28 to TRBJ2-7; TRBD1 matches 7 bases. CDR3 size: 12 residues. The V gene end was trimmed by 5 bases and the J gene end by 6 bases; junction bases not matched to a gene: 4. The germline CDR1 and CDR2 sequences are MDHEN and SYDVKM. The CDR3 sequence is CASSPTGLEQYF. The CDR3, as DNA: TGTGCCAGCAGTCCGACAGGGCTCGAGCAGTACTTC.

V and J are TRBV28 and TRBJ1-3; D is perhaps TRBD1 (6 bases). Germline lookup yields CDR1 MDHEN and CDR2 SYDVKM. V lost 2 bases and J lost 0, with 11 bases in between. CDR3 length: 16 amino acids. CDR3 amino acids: CASSLEQGLSGNTIYF. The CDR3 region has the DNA TGTGCCAGCAGTTTAGAACAGGGCCTCTCTGGAAACACCATATATTTT.

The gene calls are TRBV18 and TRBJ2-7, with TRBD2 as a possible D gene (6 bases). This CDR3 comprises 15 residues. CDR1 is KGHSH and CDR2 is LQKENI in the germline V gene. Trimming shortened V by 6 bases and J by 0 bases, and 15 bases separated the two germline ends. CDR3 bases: TGTGCCAGCTCGCTCGCTAGCGTTCCCTCCTACGAGCAGTACTTC. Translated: CASSLASVPSYEQYF.

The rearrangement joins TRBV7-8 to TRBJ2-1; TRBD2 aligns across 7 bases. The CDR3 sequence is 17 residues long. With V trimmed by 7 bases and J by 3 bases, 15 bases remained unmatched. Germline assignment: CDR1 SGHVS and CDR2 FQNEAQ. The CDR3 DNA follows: TGTGCCAGCACCCCCGGCAGCGGGGTCGGAGTCTACAATGAGCAGTTCTTC. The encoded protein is CASTPGSGVGVYNEQFF.

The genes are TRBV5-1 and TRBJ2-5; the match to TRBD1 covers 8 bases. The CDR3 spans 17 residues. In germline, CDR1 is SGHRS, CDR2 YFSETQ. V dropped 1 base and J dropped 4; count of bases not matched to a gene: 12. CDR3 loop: CASSLRPGQGLGETQYF. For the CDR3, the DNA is TGCGCCAGCAGCTTGCGGCCTGGACAGGGATTGGGAGAGACCCAGTACTTC.

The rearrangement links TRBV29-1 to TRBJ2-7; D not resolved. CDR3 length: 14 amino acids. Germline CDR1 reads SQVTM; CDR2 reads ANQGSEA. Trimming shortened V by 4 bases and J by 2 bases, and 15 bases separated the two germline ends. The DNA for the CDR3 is TGCAGCGTTGTTCGAGAAGTCGGCACCTACGAGCAGTACTTC. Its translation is CSVVREVGTYEQYF.

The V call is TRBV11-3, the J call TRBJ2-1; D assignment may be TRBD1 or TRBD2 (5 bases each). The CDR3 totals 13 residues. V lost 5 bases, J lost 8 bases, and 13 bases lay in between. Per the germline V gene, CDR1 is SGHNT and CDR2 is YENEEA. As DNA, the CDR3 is TGTGCCAGCAGCCTCGCCGGGACCGATGAGCAGTTCTTC. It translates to CASSLAGTDEQFF.

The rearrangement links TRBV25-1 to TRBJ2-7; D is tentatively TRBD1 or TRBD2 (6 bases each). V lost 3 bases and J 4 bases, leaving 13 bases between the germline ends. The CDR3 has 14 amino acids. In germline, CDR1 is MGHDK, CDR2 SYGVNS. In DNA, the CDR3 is TGTGCCAGCAGTGAGTCCGGGGGCAGATACGAGCAGTACTTC. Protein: CASSESGGRYEQYF.

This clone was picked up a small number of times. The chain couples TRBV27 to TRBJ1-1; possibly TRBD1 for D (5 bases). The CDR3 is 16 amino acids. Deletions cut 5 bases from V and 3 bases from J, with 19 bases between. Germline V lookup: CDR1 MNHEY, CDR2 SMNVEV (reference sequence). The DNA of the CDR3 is TGTGCCAGCAGTAGGGTTTTGGGGGGATCGGACACTGAAGCTTTCTTT. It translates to CASSRVLGGSDTEAFF.

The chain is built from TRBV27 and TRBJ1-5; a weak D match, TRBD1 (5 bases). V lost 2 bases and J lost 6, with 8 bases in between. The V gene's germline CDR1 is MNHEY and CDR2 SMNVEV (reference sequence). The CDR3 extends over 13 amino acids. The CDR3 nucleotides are TGTGCCAGCAGTTTAGGACAACTTCAGCCCCAGCATTTT. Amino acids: CASSLGQLQPQHF.